The TCR beta chain under discussion was sequenced for a study of tumor-infiltrating lymphocytes in localized non-small cell lung cancer. The CDR3 totals 15 residues. V dropped 2 bases and J dropped 4; count of bases not matched to a gene: 1. Germline CDR1 is SGHRS and CDR2 is YFSETQ. Here immunoSEQ multiplex PCR was the method, and the copy in TCRdb shows in-frame clones only, minus some. Among just under 6,500 clones listed, over 65% were seen once. General study points: Only some patients had TCR sequencing, depending on available tissue.

Worth noting for this clone: No antigen is known for it.

This clonotype was obtained from a human donor with non-small cell lung cancer. Sequenced material: lung tumor tissue. This chain uses TRBV5-1 with TRBJ1-6; 9 bases line up with TRBD1. This CDR3 reads CASSLQGAYNSPLHF. The CDR3 DNA is TGCGCCAGCAGCTTACAGGGGGCTTATAATTCACCCCTCCACTTT.